This is a list of T cell receptor beta chains from one sample in a study of blood T cell repertoires in COVID-19. Clones were read by immunoSEQ multiplex PCR, and TCRdb kept only the in-frame ones, dropping some. This table has about 20,000 clones, 85% to 95% appearing once. The sequencing input was peripheral blood. Every receptor here comes from a woman aged 45-60 years with active COVID-19. Each CDR3 is given with its conserved first and last residue.

v_gene,j_gene,CDR3aa
TRBV29-1,TRBJ2-7,CSAIQGTGEQYF
TRBV7-9,TRBJ1-1,CASSLSSSQGDTEAFF
TRBV30,TRBJ1-2,CAWSVGQGVSYGYTF
TRBV19,TRBJ2-1,CASTGGLAGSYNEQFF
TRBV5-1,TRBJ1-2,CASSLEGSGYTF
TRBV6-5,TRBJ1-5,CASRQGANNQPQHF
TRBV3-1/TRBV3-2,TRBJ1-1,CASSQGTTGRNTEAFF
TRBV20-1,TRBJ2-3,CSARVTDTQYF
TRBV28,TRBJ1-1,CASRTGGAVSPEAFF
TRBV7-9,TRBJ2-1,CASSLALAGTYNEQFF
TRBV5-1,TRBJ2-7,CASSLSQGLTYEQYF
TRBV19,TRBJ2-3,CASTPGQRGSTDTQYF
TRBV5-4,TRBJ2-7,CASSFAGVYEQYF
TRBV5-4,TRBJ2-6,CASSRSRGAGANVLTF
TRBV6-5,TRBJ1-1,CASSPRTGNTEAFF
TRBV19,TRBJ2-3,CASSYGAAGTDTQYF
TRBV18,TRBJ2-7,CASQVTGYEQYF
TRBV3-1/TRBV3-2,TRBJ2-6,CASSLFWGESGANVLTF
TRBV12-5,TRBJ2-1,CASATSLAGGMLFF
TRBV28,TRBJ1-2,CASSRRDRVYGYTF
TRBV18,TRBJ1-1,CASSSNRGPEAFF
TRBV6-5,TRBJ2-7,CASSYGVGGSYEQYF
TRBV6-1,TRBJ2-1,CASSEDRVDNEQFF
TRBV4-2,TRBJ2-6,CASSHSRGSGANVLTF
TRBV5-5,TRBJ2-7,CASSRGDYQSSYEQYF
TRBV4-1,TRBJ2-7,CASSQTGTGVYEQYF
TRBV7-9,TRBJ2-5,CASSLEGTSHETQYF
TRBV5-4,TRBJ2-3,CASSSRALDYSITDTQYF
TRBV13,TRBJ2-1,CASSSPTGTSGRMWNEQFF
TRBV2,TRBJ2-7,CASSGGLAGAHEQYF
TRBV6-5,TRBJ2-7,CASRVDRSYEQYF
TRBV7-7,TRBJ2-1,CASSLAGTGGNEQFF
TRBV5-1,TRBJ2-1,CASSSTGTGSSYNEQFF
TRBV3-1/TRBV3-2,TRBJ2-1,CASSQETLTYNEQFF
TRBV5-4,TRBJ1-1,CASRKEGQGSEAFF
TRBV7-9,TRBJ2-5,CASSPWTGDRGETQYF
TRBV5-1,TRBJ2-1,CASSLDAGEKFF
TRBV20-1,TRBJ2-7,CSARFGYEQYF